The present T cell receptor beta chain was sequenced within a study of identical twins. Study-wide results and caveats: Out-of-frame alpha sequences shared between twins exhibited an excess of low generation probability.

The CDR3 is 17 residues long. Germline V gives CDR1 MDHEN, CDR2 SYDVKM. Trimming cost V 6 bases and J 0 bases; bases outside gene matches: 10. This clonotype has more than one count but fewer than ten. Its antigen remains unidentified. TCRdb analysed the 5' RACE reads with MiXCR anew, one entry per CDR3 protein. The table records around 550,000 distinct CDR3 sequences, nearly 15% of them present only once. This sample was shared with a second study, whose subject was yellow fever vaccine responses in identical twins.

The chain carries TRBV28 and TRBJ2-4; TRBD1 matches at 8 bases. The sample was CD4+ T cells sorted from blood. This receptor was identified in a woman in her late teens or twenties in good health. Here the CDR3 reads CASRPYQGALAKNIQYF. The CDR3 DNA sequence: TGTGCCAGCAGACCGTACCAGGGGGCCCTAGCCAAAAACATTCAGTACTTC.